This T cell receptor (beta chain) comes out of a study of lung T cells in sarcoidosis with Löfgren's syndrome. The overall study: CD4+ T cells build up in sarcoidosis bronchoalveolar lavage fluid. Analyses focused on Löfgren's syndrome patients.

Whole-study results and caveats: Versus controls, Löfgren's syndrome patients reportedly showed TRAV12-1 and TRBV2 as most expanded.

TCRdb re-analysed the reads in MiXCR, keeping a single row per CDR3 protein. The sample has about 2,000 distinct CDR3 sequences; around 27% are singletons. Judged by abundance, this clonotype is medium-sized (0.01 to 0.1%). Its matching antigen is unknown. V was cut by 2 bases and J by 4 bases, with 12 bases left in between. The germline V gene has CDR1 SNHLY and CDR2 FYNNEI. The CDR3 sequence is 15 residues long. The chain combines TRBV2 with TRBJ1-3; TRBD1 is a possible D gene (5 bases). This receptor was identified in a human donor with sarcoidosis (Löfgren's syndrome or another form), or a control subject (not recorded which). Sequencing input: CD4+ T cells from bronchoalveolar lavage. The CDR3 nucleotides are TGTGCCAGCAGTGAAAGTGGGGGACCCGGAAACACCATATATTTT. Protein sequence: CASSESGGPGNTIYF.